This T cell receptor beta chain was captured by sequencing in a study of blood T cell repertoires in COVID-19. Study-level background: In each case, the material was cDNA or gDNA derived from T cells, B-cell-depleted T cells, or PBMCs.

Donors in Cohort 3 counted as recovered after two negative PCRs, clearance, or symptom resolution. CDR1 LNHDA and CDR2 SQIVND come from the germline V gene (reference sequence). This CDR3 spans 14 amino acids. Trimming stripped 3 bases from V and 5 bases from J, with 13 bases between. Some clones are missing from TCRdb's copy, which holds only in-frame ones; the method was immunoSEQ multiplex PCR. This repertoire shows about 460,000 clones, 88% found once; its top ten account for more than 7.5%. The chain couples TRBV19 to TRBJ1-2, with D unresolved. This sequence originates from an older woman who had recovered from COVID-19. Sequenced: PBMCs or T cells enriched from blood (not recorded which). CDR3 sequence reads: CASSIPLGGYGYTF. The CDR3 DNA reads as TGTGCCAGTAGTATCCCCCTAGGAGGGTATGGCTACACCTTC.